This T cell receptor beta chain was sequenced for a study of blood T cell repertoires in COVID-19. Original handling: Counts of nucleated cells, estimated from reference gene primer amplification, were obtained. Using immunoSEQ multiplex PCR, the repertoire was profiled, and TCRdb retains in-frame clones only, with some absent. The V and J calls and clone size come from that table; D and trimming were worked out from the DNA. The data contain a few hundred thousand clones, around nine tenths of them singletons. Participants had their cohort set by participant-reported clinical history. Looked up from germline, CDR1 is SGHKS and CDR2 is YYEKEE (reference sequence). The CDR3 is made up of 13 amino acids. The trim removed 4 bases at V and 10 bases at J, leaving 5 bases unmatched.

The TCR was taken from a woman aged 18-29 years who had recovered from COVID-19. Material: PBMCs or T cells enriched from blood (not recorded which). The J gene is TRBJ1-6, the V gene TRBV5-5, with TRBD1 matching 7 bases. This CDR3 reads CASSRTGGSPLHF. The CDR3 nucleotides read TGTGCCAGCAGCCGGACAGGCGGGTCACCCCTCCACTTT. Full variable domain (missing parts from reference TRBV5-5 and TRBJ1-6): DAGVTQSPTHLIKTRGQQVTLRCSPISGHKSVSWYQQVLGQGPQFIFQYYEKEERGRGNFPDRFSARQFPNYSSELNVNALLLGDSALYLCASSRTGGSPLHFGNGTRLTVT.